The entry below describes one T cell receptor beta chain. This sample stems from a study of control samples from healthy donors and cancer patients. The CDR3 sequence is 15 residues long. CDR1 is LNHDA and CDR2 is SQIVND in the germline V gene (reference sequence). V lost 5 bases and J 0 bases, leaving 13 bases between the germline ends. TCRdb keeps only in-frame clones here, not all; method: immunoSEQ multiplex PCR. In the table there are 75,000 to 90,000 clones, roughly 89% of which are singletons. This sequence originates from a woman aged 50 to 60 with colorectal cancer. The V and J genes are TRBV19 and TRBJ2-5; tentatively, D is TRBD2 (5 bases). The sample comprised PBMCs. CDR3 in amino acids: CASSGGRAYQETQYF. The DNA for the CDR3 is TGTGCCAGTAGTGGAGGACGGGCGTACCAAGAGACCCAGTACTTC.